This TCR beta chain is drawn from a study of blood T cells in healthy people across ages. General study findings and limits: In the absence of known donor CMV status, changes in expanded clonotypes were possibly confounded. PBMCs were not sorted, which prevented a conclusive comparison of naive versus antigen-experienced cells.

A second PCR of roughly 7 to 11 cycles used a sample-barcoded 5' primer and a J-beta primer mix. Every cDNA was tagged by a template-switch adaptor with 12 random nucleotides. TCRdb reanalysed the 5' RACE reads using MiXCR and keeps one entry per CDR3 protein. The sample consists of hundreds of thousands of distinct CDR3 sequences, approximately 60% of them appearing once. Remarks on this clonotype: What it binds is not known.

This receptor was taken from a man in his forties in good health. Sequences were obtained from blood.

The CDR3 sequence: CASSFVRGVGDNEQFF. The DNA for the CDR3 is TGTGCCAGCAGCTTTGTCCGAGGGGTCGGGGACAATGAGCAGTTCTTC. The chain employs TRBV7-6 and TRBJ2-1; TRBD1 or TRBD2 may be the D gene (5 bases each). Germline V gene data show CDR1 as SGHVS and CDR2 as FNYEAQ. The CDR3 contains 16 residues. Trimming stripped 3 bases from V and 5 bases from J, with 17 bases between.